This paragraph covers one TCR beta chain sequence. Its target is not known. This sample is drawn from a study of cytomegalovirus exposure and HLA in healthy donors. Overall study findings and caveats: For most subjects, TCR beta sequences were reported to predict HLA-A and HLA-B alleles with accuracy. An Asian-associated ancestry cluster reportedly showed fewer N-insertions than the roughly 700-donor mean in a later analysis. Being productive about 87% or about 30% of the time was typical of most TCR beta V segments in an earlier analysis.

The PCR employed 60 Vbeta primers together with 13 Jbeta primers. Produced via immunoSEQ multiplex PCR; TCRdb's table is partial and in-frame only. The repertoire has about 60,000 clones, roughly 82% of them found once; the top ten carry 1.5% to 2%. CDR1 is LNHDA and CDR2 is SQIVND in the germline V gene (reference sequence). The junction had 7 bases not matched to a gene; V was cut back by 7 bases and J by 9 bases. The CDR3 is 13 amino acids. V gene TRBV19 combines with J gene TRBJ2-1; TRBD2 agrees at 9 bases. The clonotype was recovered from a man aged 30-40 years in good health and CMV-seronegative. The specimen was PBMCs. In nucleotides, the CDR3 is TGTGCCAGTACCAGATTAGCGGGAGCTGAGCAGTTCTTC. Translated: CASTRLAGAEQFF. Complete variable domain (other parts from reference TRBV19 and TRBJ2-1): DGGITQSPKYLFRKEGQNVTLSCEQNLNHDAMYWYRQDPGQGLRLIYYSQIVNDFQKGDIAEGYSVSREKKESFPLTVTSAQKNPTAFYLCASTRLAGAEQFFGPGTRLTVL.